This entry lists 17 T cell receptor beta chains sequenced from one sample in a study of CD8 T cells in ankylosing spondylitis. TCRdb re-called the 5' RACE reads with MiXCR, one entry per CDR3 protein. The data show around 890,000 distinct CDR3 sequences, roughly 10% seen once. Study-level findings and limits: In ankylosing spondylitis blood, a motif of roughly eight highly homologous TCR beta variants appeared characteristic.

What these receptors recognize is not known. The sequencing sample was made of blood, either unsorted or a sorted T cell fraction (not recorded which). These TCRs come from a male donor with ankylosing spondylitis.

The rearrangement links TRBV4-2 to TRBJ1-4; no clear D. The germline V and J ends were trimmed by 1 base and 8 bases, with 17 bases remaining between them. Germline loops: CDR1 LGHNA, CDR2 YNFKEQ. The CDR3 spans 16 residues. The CDR3 protein is CASSQGVGRKGEKLFF. CDR3 DNA sequence: TGTGCCAGCAGCCAAGGGGTCGGCCGAAAAGGGGAAAAACTGTTTTTT.

This clonotype was detected a few times. The genes are TRBV7-3 and TRBJ2-1, with D perhaps assigned TRBD1 or TRBD2 (7 bases each). CDR3 length: 16 amino acids. From germline, CDR1 is SGHTA and CDR2 FQGTGA. V lost 0 bases to trimming and J lost 3 bases, with 12 bases between them. CDR3 nucleotides: TGTGCCAGCAGCTTAACGGGGAGGGGGCTCTACAATGAGCAGTTCTTC. Protein: CASSLTGRGLYNEQFF.

This clonotype was seen only a few times. The rearrangement joins TRBV12-3 or TRBV12-4 to TRBJ2-1; TRBD2 matches 14 bases. The trim removed 5 bases at V and 5 bases at J, leaving 11 bases unmatched. The CDR3 is 18 residues long. In DNA, the CDR3 is TGTGCCAGCAGTAGGACTAGCGGGGGGTCTAAAACTAACAATGAGCAGTTCTTC. Translating gives CASSRTSGGSKTNNEQFF.

V and J are TRBV25-1 and TRBJ2-2; no firm D call. This CDR3 contains 15 residues. Trimming left V 1 base short and J 0 bases short, with 6 bases between. Germline values: CDR1 MGHDK, CDR2 SYGVNS. In DNA form, the CDR3 reads TGTGCCAGCAGTGAATTTACAACGAACACCGGGGAGCTGTTTTTT. Protein product: CASSEFTTNTGELFF.

This clonotype has at least ten counts. The chain couples TRBV7-2 to TRBJ2-5, with D perhaps TRBD1 (5 bases). The V end was cut by 5 bases, the J end by 6 bases, with 19 bases between. The CDR3 covers 15 residues. Per germline, CDR1 SGHTA and CDR2 FQGNSA. This chain's CDR3 is CASSPDLQVEKTQYF. The CDR3 bases are TGTGCCAGCAGCCCCGACCTACAGGTCGAGAAGACCCAGTACTTC. Drawing the rest from reference TRBV7-2 and TRBJ2-5, the complete variable domain is GAGVSQSPSNKVTEKGKDVELRCDPISGHTALYWYRQSLGQGLEFLIYFQGNSAPDKSGLPSDRFSAERTGGSVSTLTIQRTQQEDSAVYLCASSPDLQVEKTQYFGPGTRLLVL.

In its sample, this clonotype was seen a few times. The chain is built from TRBV20-1 and TRBJ2-3, with D uncertain. Germline V lookup: CDR1 DFQATT, CDR2 SNEGSKA (reference sequence). Trimming stripped 3 bases from V and 11 bases from J, with 18 bases between. This CDR3 region has 13 residues. CDR3 nucleotides: TGCAGTGCTAGTAACACCCCTCGTTCGGAGCAGTATTTT. Amino acid sequence: CSASNTPRSEQYF.

The chain couples TRBV20-1 to TRBJ2-7, with D perhaps matching TRBD1 or TRBD2 (5 bases each). The CDR3 extends over 13 amino acids. CDR1 is DFQATT and CDR2 is SNEGSKA in the germline V gene (reference sequence). Trimming pared 5 bases from V and 0 bases from J, leaving 11 bases between. The CDR3 spells CSAYRDVSYEQYF. For the CDR3, the DNA is TGCAGTGCTTACCGGGACGTCTCCTACGAGCAGTACTTC.

The rearrangement links TRBV13 to TRBJ1-4; tentative D call: TRBD1 (5 bases). Looked up from germline, CDR1 is PRHDT and CDR2 is FYEKMQ (reference sequence). The CDR3 is made up of 15 amino acids. V lost 6 bases and J 4 bases, leaving 15 bases between the germline ends. CDR3 nucleotides: TGTGCCAGCAGACAAGCCGGGACCCTTAATGAAAAACTGTTTTTT. As protein: CASRQAGTLNEKLFF.

The sample holds a few counts of this clonotype. The J gene is TRBJ1-1, the V gene TRBV15; 7 bases match TRBD1. Trimming cost V 3 bases and J 1 base; bases outside gene matches: 5. The CDR3 spans 15 residues. Looked up from germline, CDR1 is LNHNV and CDR2 is YYDKDF (reference sequence). The CDR3 sequence is CATSSQGVRNTEAFF. CDR3 nucleotides: TGTGCCACCAGCAGCCAGGGGGTAAGGAACACTGAAGCTTTCTTT.

This clonotype has at least ten counts. This sequence joins TRBV20-1 and TRBJ2-7; the match to TRBD2 covers 9 bases. This CDR3 is 14 amino acids long. V lost 3 bases to trimming and J lost 3 bases; unmatched junction nucleotides: 6. Looked up from germline, CDR1 is DFQATT and CDR2 is SNEGSKA (reference sequence). For the CDR3, the DNA is TGCAGTGCTAGCTCACTAGCGGGCTTCTACGAGCAGTACTTC. Residues: CSASSLAGFYEQYF.

In this sample, this clonotype turned up a few times. This chain connects TRBV5-1 to TRBJ1-1; a weak D match, TRBD1 (5 bases). The V end lost 4 bases, the J end lost 2 bases, and 12 bases lay between the germline ends. CDR3 length equals 14 residues. The germline V gene has CDR1 SGHRS and CDR2 YFSETQ. In nucleotides, the CDR3 is TGCGCCAGCAGCGTTACAGGCCTAAACACTGAAGCTTTCTTT. It encodes CASSVTGLNTEAFF.

This clonotype was counted a few times. The chain uses TRBV20-1 and TRBJ2-1, with 11 nucleotides matching TRBD2. The CDR3 loop spans 16 amino acids. Unmatched junction bases numbered 14, after V lost 6 bases and J lost 7 bases. Germline CDR1 and CDR2: DFQATT and SNEGSKA (reference sequence). CDR3 in amino acids: CSAPPNSGRAGNEQFF. DNA of the CDR3: TGCAGTGCCCCACCAAATAGCGGGAGGGCCGGGAATGAGCAGTTCTTC.

The gene calls are TRBV20-1 and TRBJ2-5; 7 bases fit TRBD1. CDR3 length: 14 amino acids. CDR1 and CDR2 from the germline V gene are DFQATT and SNEGSKA (reference sequence). After removal of 6 bases from V and 5 bases from J, the junction contained 12 bases not matched to a gene. For the CDR3, the DNA is TGCAGTGCGCCTAAGACAGGGATAGGGGAGACCCAGTACTTC. This encodes CSAPKTGIGETQYF.

In this sample, this clonotype turned up a few times. The chain has TRBV27 and TRBJ2-5; D is perhaps TRBD2 (5 bases). The ends were cut back, 5 bases at V and 2 bases at J, with 12 bases in the middle. Germline V gene data show CDR1 as MNHEY and CDR2 as SMNVEV (reference sequence). The CDR3 covers 14 residues. The CDR3 DNA reads TGTGCCAGCAGTCCGTCGAGAGGGCAAGAGACCCAGTACTTC. Protein product: CASSPSRGQETQYF.

This clonotype showed up many times. This chain connects TRBV29-1 to TRBJ1-1, with 7 bases lining up with TRBD1. From germline, CDR1 is SQVTM and CDR2 ANQGSEA. Losses at the gene ends were 7 bases for V and 1 base for J; bases not matched to a gene: 12. The CDR3 has 15 residues. CDR3 protein: CSAAKRGTENTEAFF. The CDR3 nucleotides read TGCAGCGCCGCAAAGAGAGGGACAGAGAACACTGAAGCTTTCTTT.

The CDR3 here is CASRPSGRARSEQFF. The DNA for the CDR3 is TGTGCCAGCAGACCGAGCGGGAGGGCCCGTAGTGAGCAGTTCTTC. The chain employs TRBV5-6 and TRBJ2-1, with 10 bases lining up with TRBD2. The ends lost 5 bases at V and 9 bases at J; junction bases unmatched: 11. This CDR3 has 15 amino acids. The germline CDR1 and CDR2 sequences are SGHDT and YYEEEE.

This clonotype was seen repeatedly, ten times or more. The CDR3 region is CATSRAQGLGDYGYTF. CDR3 DNA sequence: TGTGCCACCAGCAGGGCCCAGGGTTTGGGGGACTATGGCTACACCTTC. The rearrangement links TRBV15 to TRBJ1-2; D perhaps matches TRBD1 (5 bases). CDR1 LNHNV and CDR2 YYDKDF come from the germline V gene (reference sequence). Trimming shortened V by 3 bases and J by 3 bases, and 17 bases separated the two germline ends. This CDR3 is 16 amino acids long.